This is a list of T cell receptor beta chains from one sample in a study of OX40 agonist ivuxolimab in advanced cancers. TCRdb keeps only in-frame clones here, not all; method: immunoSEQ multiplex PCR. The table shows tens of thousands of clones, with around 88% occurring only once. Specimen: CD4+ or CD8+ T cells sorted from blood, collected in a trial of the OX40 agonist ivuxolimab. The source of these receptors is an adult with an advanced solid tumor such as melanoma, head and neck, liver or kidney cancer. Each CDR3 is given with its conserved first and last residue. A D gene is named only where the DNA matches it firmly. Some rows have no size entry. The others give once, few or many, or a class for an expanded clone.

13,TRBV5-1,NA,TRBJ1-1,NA,CASAAGQDTEAFF
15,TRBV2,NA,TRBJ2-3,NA,CASKAQSLFQDTQYF
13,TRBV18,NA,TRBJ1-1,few,CASSSTAETEAFF
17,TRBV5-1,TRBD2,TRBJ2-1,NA,CASSLGGGTSGYNEQFF
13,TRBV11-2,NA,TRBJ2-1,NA,CASRGGYYNEQFF
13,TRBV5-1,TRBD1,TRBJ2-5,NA,CASSRGQQETQYF
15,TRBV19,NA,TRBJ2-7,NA,CASSTTSAASYEQYF
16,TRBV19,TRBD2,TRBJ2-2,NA,CASSIGLAIITGELFF
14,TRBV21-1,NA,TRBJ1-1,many,CASRKRTGVAEAFF
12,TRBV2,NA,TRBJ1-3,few,CASSSQGNTIYF
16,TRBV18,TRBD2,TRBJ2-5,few,CASSPSPSGGYETQYF
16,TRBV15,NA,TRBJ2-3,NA,CATSDPRGSSTDTQYF
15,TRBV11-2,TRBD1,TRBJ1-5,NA,CASSELTGRDQPQHF
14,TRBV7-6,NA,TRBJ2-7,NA,CASSFGGDTYEQYF
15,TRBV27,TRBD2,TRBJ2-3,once,CASISLAGGFDTQYF
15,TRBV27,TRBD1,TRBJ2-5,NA,CASSHGQGMGETQYF
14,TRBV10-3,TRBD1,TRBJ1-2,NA,CAISEGQGLYGYTF
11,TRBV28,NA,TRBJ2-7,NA,CATDGDYEQYF
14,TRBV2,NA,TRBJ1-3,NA,CASITDSAGNTIYF
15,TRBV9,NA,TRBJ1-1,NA,CASSTTGTTNTEAFF
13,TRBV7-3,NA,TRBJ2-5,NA,CASSISRQETQYF
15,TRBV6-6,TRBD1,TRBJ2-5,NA,CASTMRTGYRETQYF
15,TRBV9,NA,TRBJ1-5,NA,CASSVASGPNQPQHF
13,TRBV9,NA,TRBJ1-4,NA,CASSPNRAGALFF
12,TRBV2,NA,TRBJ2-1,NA,CASSEENNEQFF
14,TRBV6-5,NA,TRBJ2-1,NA,CASSRGRLYNEQFF
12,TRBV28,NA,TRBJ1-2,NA,CASSAGRFGYTF
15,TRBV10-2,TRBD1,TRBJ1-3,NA,CASSSGGFSGNTIYF
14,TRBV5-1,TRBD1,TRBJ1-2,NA,CASSHGTANYGYTF
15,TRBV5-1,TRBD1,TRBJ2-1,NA,CASSLEGQAHNEQFF
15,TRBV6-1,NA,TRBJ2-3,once,CASSEDRVFTDTQYF
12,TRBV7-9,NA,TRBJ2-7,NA,CASSFGQGEQYF
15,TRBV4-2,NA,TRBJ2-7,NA,CASSQDSSRSYEQYF
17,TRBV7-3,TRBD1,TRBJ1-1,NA,CASSPWPQGAGDTEAFF
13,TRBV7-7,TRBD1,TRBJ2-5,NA,CASSVTGWETQYF
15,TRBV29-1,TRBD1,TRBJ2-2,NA,CSAQTQGGNTGELFF
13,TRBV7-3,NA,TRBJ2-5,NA,CASSLTIEETQYF
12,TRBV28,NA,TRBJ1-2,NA,CASTQGLNGYTF
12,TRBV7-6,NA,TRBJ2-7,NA,CASSQDFGEQYF
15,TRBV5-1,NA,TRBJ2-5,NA,CASSPQTGFQETQYF
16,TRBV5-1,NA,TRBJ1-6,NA,CASSLAGTPYNSPLHF
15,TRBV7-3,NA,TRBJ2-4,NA,CASTRRGIAKNIQYF
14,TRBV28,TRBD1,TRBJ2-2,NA,CASSPTGGTGELFF
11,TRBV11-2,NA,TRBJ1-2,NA,CASRQGYGYTF
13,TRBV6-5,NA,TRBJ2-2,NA,CASSGGYTGELFF
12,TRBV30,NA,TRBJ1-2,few,CAWSTSASGYTF
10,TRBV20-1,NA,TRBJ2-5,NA,CSATEETQYF
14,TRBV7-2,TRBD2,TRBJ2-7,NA,CASSLGGVAYEQYF
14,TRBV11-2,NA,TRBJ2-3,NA,CASSLRRGLGTQYF
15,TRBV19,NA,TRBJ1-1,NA,CASSSRAGMNTEAFF
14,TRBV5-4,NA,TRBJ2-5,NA,CASSLGGRGETQYF
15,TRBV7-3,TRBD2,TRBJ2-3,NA,CASSLGREGKDTQYF
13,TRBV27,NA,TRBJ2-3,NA,CASSLRRSHTQYF